A single sample gave rise to the 27 T cell receptor beta chains below, sequenced in a study of spatial heterogeneity in lung cancer (dated by TCRdb to between 2018 and 2021). The time point label, as the study defines it: sample taken at primary tumor resection. Without any cell sorting, TCR sequencing was performed on whole RNA extracted either from tumor and nontumor lung tissue or from cryopreserved PBMC samples. Receptors were amplified or captured by 5' RACE. Sequencer: NextSeq 500. TCRdb reprocessed the public reads (quality trimming at Q25 with fastp, clone calling with MiXCR) and kept in-frame beta chains. Identical CDR3 protein sequences are pooled into one entry, listed with their most common genes and DNA. Counted in this sample were roughly 11,000 distinct CDR3 sequences; around 4% of them appeared once. The ten most abundant clones make up roughly 7.8% of the sample. Sequencing used normal lung tissue next to the tumor, obtained at surgery. All receptors come from a male donor with early-stage non-small cell lung cancer.

This clonotype was found many times. For a library built for alpha chains, this beta chain is a stray read; little rests on its size. The V gene is TRBV7-8, the J gene TRBJ2-7; the D gene is possibly TRBD2 (7 bases). The CDR3 runs to 17 residues. CDR1 and CDR2 (germline): SGHVS, FQNEAQ. Deletions cut 1 base from V and 2 bases from J, with 18 bases between. The CDR3: CASSLGGRAGATYEQYF. The CDR3 bases are TGTGCCAGCAGCTTAGGAGGGAGGGCGGGGGCTACCTACGAGCAGTACTTC.

This clonotype turned up a few times. With the library built for alpha chains, this beta chain is off target and its frequency is not meaningful. The CDR3 DNA reads as TGTGCCAGCAGCACCCCCCCGGCGGTACAAGAGACCCAGTACTTC. Protein sequence: CASSTPPAVQETQYF. The genes are TRBV5-6 and TRBJ2-5, with unresolved D. CDR1 and CDR2 (germline): SGHDT, YYEEEE. Between the trimmed V and J ends, which lost 4 bases and 2 bases, there was a span of 15 bases. The CDR3 covers 15 residues. The full variable domain, its missing parts supplied by reference TRBV5-6 and TRBJ2-5, is DAGVTQSPTHLIKTRGQQVTLRCSPKSGHDTVSWYQQALGQGPQFIFQYYEEEERQRGNFPDRFSGHQFPNYSSELNVNALLLGDSALYLCASSTPPAVQETQYFGPGTRLLVL.

This clonotype is classed as medium-sized (0.01 to 0.1%). Little can be read into the size of this beta chain, an off-target read in a library designed for alpha chains. The CDR3 sequence is CASSSTPPAQHF. For the CDR3, the DNA is TGTGCCAGCAGCTCCACACCGCCGGCCCAGCATTTT. The chain is built from TRBV28 and TRBJ1-5; unclear D gene. The CDR3 runs to 12 residues. The ends were cut back, 6 bases at V and 11 bases at J, with 14 bases in the middle. From germline, CDR1 is MDHEN and CDR2 SYDVKM.

Notes on this clonotype: This beta chain turned up in a library designed for alpha chains; as an off-target read, its abundance says little. V usage is TRBV12-3 or TRBV12-4 and J usage is TRBJ2-7; no reliable D call. Between the trimmed V and J ends, which lost 5 bases and 4 bases, there was a span of 12 bases. The CDR3 has 13 residues. The CDR3 here is CASSLGLLYEQYF. DNA for the CDR3: TGTGCCAGCAGTCTCGGGCTGCTTTACGAGCAGTACTTC.

This clonotype is medium-sized within its sample. This beta chain is a stray sequence in a library constructed for alpha chains; its clone size is not meaningful. The rearrangement uses TRBV5-1 and TRBJ2-3, with D possibly matching TRBD2 (6 bases). The CDR3 sequence is 15 residues long. Germline-derived CDR1 and CDR2 are SGHRS and YFSETQ. V was clipped by 2 bases and J by 1 base, with 11 bases between them. CDR3 protein: CASSFSGGGTDTQYF. The CDR3 DNA sequence: TGCGCCAGCAGCTTTTCCGGCGGGGGCACAGATACGCAGTATTTT.

This clonotype was seen many times. Because this beta chain is a stray read in a library intended to capture alpha chains, its abundance should not be given much weight. This chain connects TRBV7-9 to TRBJ2-7; D is unresolved. CDR3 length equals 12 residues. V was shortened by 5 bases and J by 6 bases, with 11 bases between the two germline ends. Germline CDR1 reads SEHNR; CDR2 reads FQNEAQ (reference sequence). DNA of the CDR3: TGTGCCAGCAGCCTGGAAGAGCTCGAGCAGTACTTC. Amino acids: CASSLEELEQYF. Looking up the rest from reference TRBV7-9 and TRBJ2-7 gives the full variable domain: DTGVSQNPRHKITKRGQNVTFRCDPISEHNRLYWYRQTLGQGPEFLTYFQNEAQLEKSRLLSDRFSAERPKGSFSTLEIQRTEQGDSAMYLCASSLEELEQYFGPGTRLTVT.

This clonotype was observed at least ten times. A library made for alpha chains picked up this beta chain off target, so its size means little. The chain carries TRBV7-6 and TRBJ2-7; D is uncertain. Germline lookup yields CDR1 SGHVS and CDR2 FNYEAQ. This CDR3 has 14 amino acids. Trimming cost V 1 base and J 0 bases, with 7 bases left between them. CDR3 amino acids: CASSLDSLSYEQYF. The CDR3 coding sequence is TGTGCCAGCAGCTTAGACAGCCTCTCCTACGAGCAGTACTTC. Supplemented by reference TRBV7-6 and TRBJ2-7, the full variable domain reads GAGVSQSPRYKVTKRGQDVALRCDPISGHVSLYWYRQALGQGPEFLTYFNYEAQQDKSGLPNDRFSAERPEGSISTLTIQRTEQRDSAMYRCASSLDSLSYEQYFGPGTRLTVT.

This clonotype was seen ten or more times. With the library built for alpha chains, this beta chain is off target and its frequency is not meaningful. V and J are TRBV12-3 or TRBV12-4 and TRBJ1-2, with TRBD1 matching over 8 bases. The CDR3 consists of 15 residues. The V segment lost 6 bases and the J segment 4 bases; nucleotides outside the gene matches: 10. CDR3 residues: CASRDRASGSYGYTF. The CDR3 region has the DNA TGTGCCAGCAGGGACAGGGCTTCAGGATCCTATGGCTACACCTTC.

This clonotype was recorded many times. A library prepared for alpha chains yielded this beta chain as an off-target read; its size is of little meaning. The genes are TRBV29-1 and TRBJ1-1; maybe TRBD1 (6 bases). The CDR3 has 14 amino acids. Germline CDR1 is SQVTM and CDR2 is ANQGSEA. Trimming stripped 6 bases from V and 0 bases from J, with 14 bases between. The CDR3 loop reads CSVGTSSLNTEAFF. The CDR3, as DNA: TGCAGCGTGGGGACATCCTCTTTGAACACTGAAGCTTTCTTT.

This clonotype was observed at least ten times. Because the library targeted alpha chains, this beta chain is an off-target read whose size means little. The rearrangement uses TRBV20-1 and TRBJ1-1; the match to TRBD1 covers 8 bases. V trimming: 3 bases; J trimming: 7 bases; junction bases outside the gene matches: 13. The length of the CDR3 is 15 residues. Germline CDR1 and CDR2: DFQATT and SNEGSKA (reference sequence). The CDR3 nucleotides are TGCAGTGCTAGTCCCGGGGGACAGGCTTCTCTTGAAGCTTTCTTT. This encodes CSASPGGQASLEAFF.

This clonotype was picked up many times. Because the library targeted alpha chains, this beta chain is an off-target read whose size means little. This sequence joins TRBV28 and TRBJ1-5, with a possible D match to TRBD1 (5 bases). The ends were cut back, 7 bases at V and 0 bases at J, with 19 bases in the middle. The CDR3 has 17 amino acids. Germline V CDR1 and CDR2: MDHEN, SYDVKM. CDR3 sequence: CASNEIGRAYSNQPQHF. The CDR3 region has the DNA TGTGCCAGCAACGAAATAGGCAGGGCGTATAGCAATCAGCCCCAGCATTTT.

This clonotype was recorded at least ten times. The library was designed around alpha chains, so this beta chain is a stray read whose abundance carries little weight. The rearrangement joins TRBV5-6 to TRBJ1-6; a weak D match, TRBD1 (6 bases). CDR3 length: 16 amino acids. Trimming shortened V by 3 bases and J by 6 bases, and 16 bases separated the two germline ends. Germline lookup yields CDR1 SGHDT and CDR2 YYEEEE. This CDR3 reads CASSSWGASLNSPLHF. The CDR3 DNA is TGTGCCAGCAGCTCCTGGGGGGCAAGTCTTAATTCACCCCTCCACTTT.

In its sample, this clonotype ranks as medium-sized. With the library built for alpha chains, this beta chain is off target and its frequency is not meaningful. The chain combines TRBV5-1 with TRBJ1-1; D is ambiguous. This CDR3 spans 13 amino acids. Trimming pared 1 base from V and 0 bases from J, leaving 4 bases between. CDR1 is SGHRS and CDR2 is YFSETQ in the germline V gene. The CDR3 region is CASSLNMNTEAFF. For the CDR3, the DNA is TGCGCCAGCAGCTTGAACATGAACACTGAAGCTTTCTTT.

This clonotype has at least ten counts. This beta chain is a stray read from a library made for alpha chains; its abundance is not meaningful. The chain couples TRBV12-3 or TRBV12-4 to TRBJ1-5, with D perhaps matching TRBD1 (5 bases). The V and J ends lost 1 base and 7 bases respectively, with 8 bases between them. This CDR3 has 13 residues. CDR3 nucleotide sequence: TGTGCCAGCAGTTTAGGTGACAGCCAGCCCCAGCATTTT. Translated, it gives CASSLGDSQPQHF.

This clonotype was observed many times. This beta chain is an off-target read within a library intended for alpha chains, so its frequency means little. The gene calls are TRBV10-2 and TRBJ2-1; TRBD2 is a possible D gene (6 bases). The CDR3 sequence is 16 residues long. V was shortened by 8 bases and J by 1 base, with 18 bases between the two germline ends. Germline V CDR1 and CDR2: WSHSY, SAAADI. The CDR3 protein is CASGGKALASYNEQFF. CDR3 DNA: TGCGCCAGCGGAGGGAAGGCCCTAGCTTCCTACAATGAGCAGTTCTTC.

This clonotype was picked up many times. This beta chain came through as a stray read in a library set up for alpha chains, and its size says little. This chain joins TRBV12-3 or TRBV12-4 and TRBJ1-6, with TRBD1 matching over 7 bases. V lost 4 bases, J lost 6 bases, and 6 bases stayed unmatched. The CDR3 spans 15 residues. The CDR3 region is CASSSKRQGNSPLHF. DNA of the CDR3: TGTGCCAGCAGTTCTAAACGACAGGGTAATTCACCCCTCCACTTT.

Concerning this clonotype: This beta chain is an unintended read in a library built for alpha chains; its size means little. The rearrangement links TRBV3-1 to TRBJ2-5; the match to TRBD1 covers 8 bases. Looked up from germline, CDR1 is LGHDT and CDR2 is YNNKEL (reference sequence). With 6 bases clipped from V and 5 bases from J, the junction kept 11 bases outside the gene matches. This CDR3 is built from 15 residues. CDR3 DNA: TGTGCCAGCAGTTCCACCCAGGGGGCAAGGGAGACCCAGTACTTC. Translating gives CASSSTQGARETQYF.

This clonotype qualifies as medium-sized. The size of this beta chain means little, since it is a stray read in a library made for alpha chains. This sequence joins TRBV29-1 and TRBJ2-3; D not resolved. Germline V gives CDR1 SQVTM, CDR2 ANQGSEA. V was clipped by 1 base and J by 3 bases, with 11 bases between them. This CDR3 comprises 14 residues. The CDR3 sequence is CSVEGSGLTDTQYF. The CDR3 region has the DNA TGCAGCGTTGAAGGTTCGGGCCTTACAGATACGCAGTATTTT.

This clonotype came up many times. This beta chain represents an off-target read in a library built for alpha chains; its size is of limited meaning. J is TRBJ2-1 and V is TRBV4-3; TRBD2 aligns across 15 bases. Germline CDR1 reads LGHNA; CDR2 reads YSLEER. CDR3 length equals 17 residues. The J segment lost 9 bases and the V segment lost 0 bases, leaving 6 bases of the junction unmatched. CDR3 in amino acids: CASSQEWAGLAGGEQFF. In DNA, the CDR3 is TGCGCCAGCAGCCAAGAATGGGCGGGACTAGCGGGAGGTGAGCAGTTCTTC.

This clonotype counts as medium-sized. Found in a library prepared for alpha chains, this beta chain is an off-target read, and its abundance has little meaning. This rearrangement joins TRBV29-1 to TRBJ1-1, with a weak D call TRBD1 (5 bases). Germline values: CDR1 SQVTM, CDR2 ANQGSEA. V was pared by 6 bases and J by 1 base, with 18 bases between. This CDR3 has 15 amino acids. This chain's CDR3 is CSVNTRGGTNTEAFF. CDR3 DNA: TGCAGCGTCAACACACGGGGCGGAACGAACACTGAAGCTTTCTTT.

This clonotype was counted at least ten times. This beta chain is an off-target read within a library intended for alpha chains, so its frequency means little. The rearrangement uses TRBV7-2 and TRBJ2-1; tentative D call: TRBD2 (5 bases). Germline V gene lookup returns CDR1 SGHTA and CDR2 FQGNSA. The CDR3 has 18 residues. With 5 bases removed from V and 4 bases from J, the gap between germline ends came to 24 bases. The CDR3 region has the DNA TGTGCCAGCAGCCCCGGCTTTGCGCGGACTGTACCTTACAATGAGCAGTTCTTC. As protein: CASSPGFARTVPYNEQFF. Using reference TRBV7-2 and TRBJ2-1 for the parts outside the CDR3, the full variable domain is GAGVSQSPSNKVTEKGKDVELRCDPISGHTALYWYRQSLGQGLEFLIYFQGNSAPDKSGLPSDRFSAERTGGSVSTLTIQRTQQEDSAVYLCASSPGFARTVPYNEQFFGPGTRLTVL.

There are many counts of this clonotype. Little can be read into the size of this beta chain, an off-target read in a library designed for alpha chains. The chain links TRBV7-6 to TRBJ2-3; no reliable D call. CDR3 length: 15 amino acids. Germline lookup yields CDR1 SGHVS and CDR2 FNYEAQ. The germline V and J ends were trimmed by 1 base and 1 base, with 9 bases remaining between them. CDR3 residues: CASSLVTSGTDTQYF. The CDR3 coding sequence is TGTGCCAGCAGCTTAGTTACGTCTGGCACAGATACGCAGTATTTT.

This clonotype is classed as medium-sized. This beta chain turned up in a library designed for alpha chains; as an off-target read, its abundance says little. The chain uses TRBV15 and TRBJ2-1, with D unclear. Deletions cut 0 bases from V and 4 bases from J, with 13 bases between. Germline V gene sequence: CDR1 LNHNV, CDR2 YYDKDF (reference sequence). This CDR3 has 16 amino acids. The CDR3 coding sequence is TGTGCCACCAGCAGAGAAGATCTCGACGGATACAATGAGCAGTTCTTC. It is translated as CATSREDLDGYNEQFF.

Ten or more counts support this clonotype. Within a library made for alpha chains, this beta chain is off target, and its count is uninformative. V gene TRBV19 combines with J gene TRBJ2-7; tentative D call: TRBD2 (5 bases). The germline gives CDR1 LNHDA, CDR2 SQIVND (reference sequence). CDR3 size: 13 residues. Trimming removed 6 bases from V and 2 bases from J, with 11 bases in between. CDR3: CASSPGVAYEQYF. In nucleotides, the CDR3 is TGTGCCAGTAGCCCCGGGGTAGCCTACGAGCAGTACTTC.

This clonotype was counted many times. This beta chain appears as a stray read in a library generated for alpha chains; its size is not informative. J is TRBJ2-2 and V is TRBV7-3; no definite D call. V was trimmed by 6 bases and J by 5 bases, leaving 7 bases between them. This CDR3 comprises 12 residues. CDR1 and CDR2 (germline): SGHTA, FQGTGA. Here the CDR3 reads CASRVGTGELFF. DNA for the CDR3: TGTGCCAGCAGGGTAGGGACCGGGGAGCTGTTTTTT.

This clonotype was counted at least ten times. Being off target in a library aimed at alpha chains, this beta chain has a size of little meaning. V is TRBV20-1 and J is TRBJ1-6, with 7 bases aligning to TRBD1. CDR1 DFQATT and CDR2 SNEGSKA come from the germline V gene (reference sequence). J lost 7 bases, V lost 2 bases, and 8 bases had no gene match. This CDR3 region has 15 residues. CDR3 DNA: TGCAGTGCTAGAAGAGGCGGACAGGAGAATTCACCCCTCCACTTT. Translating it yields CSARRGGQENSPLHF.

Comments on this clonotype: A library made for alpha chains picked up this beta chain off target, so its size means little. The rearrangement uses TRBV29-1 and TRBJ2-2, with TRBD2 matching 12 bases. CDR3 size: 17 residues. Trimming took 7 bases from V and 0 from J; bases not matched to a gene: 9. From germline, CDR1 is SQVTM and CDR2 ANQGSEA. CDR3 bases: TGCAGCGCCAGGGAGGCTAGCGGGGGGGCGAACACCGGGGAGCTGTTTTTT. This translates into CSAREASGGANTGELFF.